This is a list of T cell receptor beta chains from one sample in a study of beta chain features in type 1 diabetes. Produced via immunoSEQ multiplex PCR; TCRdb's table is partial and in-frame only. The sample yields about 620,000 clones, 15% to 18% seen once. The sequenced sample consisted of naive CD4+ T cells from blood. The receptors derive from a man aged 18 to 29 in good health. The CDR3 runs from the conserved cysteine through the conserved F or W. The D gene is left open where the match is weak. Clone size is stated in some rows and not others, as once, few, many or a class when expanded.

v_call: TRBV10-3
clone_size: few
d_call: TRBD2
j_call: TRBJ2-1
cdr3_aa: CAISDHRTSEPILYTFF
cdr3_nt: TGTGCCATCAGTGACCATCGGACTAGCGAGCCTATTCTCTACACGTTCTTC

v_call: TRBV14
clone_size: -
d_call: TRBD2
j_call: TRBJ2-6
cdr3_aa: CASSPPWGGSGANVLTF
cdr3_nt: TGTGCCAGCAGCCCACCCTGGGGGGGCTCTGGGGCCAACGTCCTGACTTTC

v_call: TRBV7-2
clone_size: -
d_call: -
j_call: TRBJ2-3
cdr3_aa: CASSLLSGSVKGTQYF
cdr3_nt: TGTGCCAGCAGCTTACTTTCCGGGTCGGTGAAAGGTACGCAGTATTTT

v_call: TRBV14
clone_size: many
d_call: TRBD1
j_call: TRBJ2-1
cdr3_aa: CASSQDLGQVINEQFF
cdr3_nt: TGTGCCAGCAGCCAAGATCTGGGACAGGTTATCAATGAGCAGTTCTTC

v_call: TRBV7-8
clone_size: few
d_call: TRBD1
j_call: TRBJ1-1
cdr3_aa: CASSEGAWDTEAFF
cdr3_nt: TGTGCCAGCAGCGAGGGGGCTTGGGACACTGAAGCTTTCTTT

v_call: TRBV6-5
clone_size: few
d_call: TRBD2
j_call: TRBJ2-1
cdr3_aa: CASSLGGRARNEQFF
cdr3_nt: TGTGCCAGCAGTTTAGGAGGGAGGGCTCGGAATGAGCAGTTCTTC

v_call: TRBV7-2
clone_size: few
d_call: TRBD2
j_call: TRBJ2-5
cdr3_aa: CASSLGRSGGQETQYF
cdr3_nt: TGTGCCAGCAGCTTAGGTCGTAGCGGGGGCCAAGAGACCCAGTACTTC

v_call: TRBV30
clone_size: -
d_call: -
j_call: TRBJ1-5
cdr3_aa: CASGPYNQPQHF
cdr3_nt: TGTGCCTCCGGGCCCTACAATCAGCCCCAGCATTTT

v_call: TRBV7-9
clone_size: -
d_call: -
j_call: TRBJ1-5
cdr3_aa: CASSLGSTENQPQHF
cdr3_nt: TGTGCCAGCAGCTTAGGTTCAACCGAAAATCAGCCCCAGCATTTT

v_call: TRBV28
clone_size: few
d_call: TRBD1
j_call: TRBJ2-1
cdr3_aa: CASSLHRGLDEQFF
cdr3_nt: TGTGCCAGCAGTTTACACAGGGGGCTCGATGAGCAGTTCTTC

v_call: TRBV6-5
clone_size: once
d_call: TRBD1
j_call: TRBJ1-4
cdr3_aa: CASSYSKRGLEKLFF
cdr3_nt: TGTGCCAGCAGTTACTCGAAAAGGGGGCTGGAAAAACTGTTTTTT

v_call: TRBV5-4
clone_size: -
d_call: -
j_call: TRBJ2-5
cdr3_aa: CASSRVGQTRDGETQYF
cdr3_nt: TGTGCCAGCAGCCGTGTGGGGCAAACAAGGGACGGAGAGACCCAGTACTTC

v_call: TRBV18
clone_size: -
d_call: TRBD1
j_call: TRBJ1-6
cdr3_aa: CASSPLPGQGTSPLHF
cdr3_nt: TGTGCCAGCTCACCACTACCGGGACAGGGAACCTCACCCCTCCACTTT

v_call: TRBV6-5
clone_size: -
d_call: -
j_call: TRBJ1-1
cdr3_aa: CASSYSGEWNTEAFF
cdr3_nt: TGTGCCAGCAGTTACTCAGGTGAATGGAACACTGAAGCTTTCTTT

v_call: TRBV6-1
clone_size: few
d_call: -
j_call: TRBJ2-5
cdr3_aa: CASSEGWEETQYF
cdr3_nt: TGTGCCAGCAGTGAAGGGTGGGAAGAGACCCAGTACTTC

v_call: TRBV10-3
clone_size: -
d_call: -
j_call: TRBJ2-7
cdr3_aa: CAMGGTTYEQYF
cdr3_nt: TGTGCCATGGGCGGGACAACCTACGAGCAGTACTTC

v_call: TRBV28
clone_size: -
d_call: -
j_call: TRBJ2-5
cdr3_aa: CASSLGGGEETQYF
cdr3_nt: TGTGCCAGCAGCCTAGGGGGAGGGGAGGAGACCCAGTACTTC

v_call: TRBV7-9
clone_size: -
d_call: -
j_call: TRBJ1-2
cdr3_aa: CASSFSQRSYGYTF
cdr3_nt: TGTGCCAGCAGCTTTTCACAGCGGTCGTATGGCTACACCTTC

v_call: TRBV28
clone_size: -
d_call: TRBD1
j_call: TRBJ1-2
cdr3_aa: CASSSPGTGVYGYTF
cdr3_nt: TGTGCCAGCTCTTCTCCCGGGACAGGGGTCTATGGCTACACCTTC

v_call: TRBV7-3
clone_size: -
d_call: -
j_call: TRBJ2-5
cdr3_aa: CASSLIAGRQETQYF
cdr3_nt: TGTGCCAGCAGCTTAATAGCAGGGCGACAAGAGACCCAGTACTTC

v_call: TRBV29-1
clone_size: -
d_call: -
j_call: TRBJ1-3
cdr3_aa: CSVGPGAGNTIYF
cdr3_nt: TGCAGCGTTGGTCCAGGGGCTGGAAACACCATATATTTT

v_call: TRBV15
clone_size: -
d_call: -
j_call: TRBJ1-2
cdr3_aa: CATSRDWAGDYGYTF
cdr3_nt: TGTGCCACCAGCAGAGATTGGGCAGGGGACTATGGCTACACCTTC

v_call: TRBV7-7
clone_size: few
d_call: -
j_call: TRBJ2-5
cdr3_aa: CASSLAPGREETQYF
cdr3_nt: TGTGCTAGCAGCTTAGCGCCGGGCAGGGAAGAGACCCAGTACTTC

v_call: TRBV9
clone_size: few
d_call: TRBD2
j_call: TRBJ2-3
cdr3_aa: CASSVGLAGGRDTQYF
cdr3_nt: TGTGCCAGCAGCGTAGGTCTAGCGGGAGGTCGAGATACGCAGTATTTT

v_call: TRBV19
clone_size: -
d_call: -
j_call: TRBJ1-1
cdr3_aa: CASSSAQELGRWNTEAFF
cdr3_nt: TGTGCCAGTAGTTCAGCTCAGGAGTTGGGCAGGTGGAACACTGAAGCTTTCTTT

v_call: TRBV5-1
clone_size: few
d_call: -
j_call: TRBJ2-1
cdr3_aa: CASSLAPDHNEQFF
cdr3_nt: TGCGCCAGCAGCTTGGCCCCAGACCACAATGAGCAGTTCTTC

v_call: TRBV4-3
clone_size: -
d_call: TRBD1
j_call: TRBJ1-4
cdr3_aa: CASSLRQGVNEKLFF
cdr3_nt: TGCGCCAGCAGCCTCCGACAGGGCGTTAATGAAAAACTGTTTTTT

v_call: TRBV9
clone_size: -
d_call: TRBD1
j_call: TRBJ1-2
cdr3_aa: CASSKQGELGGYTF
cdr3_nt: TGTGCCAGCAGCAAGCAGGGGGAATTGGGTGGCTACACCTTC

v_call: TRBV27
clone_size: few
d_call: -
j_call: TRBJ2-7
cdr3_aa: CASSLPSYEQYF
cdr3_nt: TGTGCCAGCAGTTTACCATCCTACGAGCAGTACTTC

v_call: TRBV10-3
clone_size: -
d_call: -
j_call: TRBJ2-7
cdr3_aa: CATRAITRGEQYF
cdr3_nt: TGTGCCACTAGGGCCATAACACGGGGGGAGCAGTACTTC

v_call: TRBV6-5
clone_size: -
d_call: -
j_call: TRBJ1-3
cdr3_aa: CASSYSPRPRNTIYF
cdr3_nt: TGTGCCAGCAGTTACTCCCCCCGTCCACGAAACACCATATATTTT

v_call: TRBV4-3
clone_size: -
d_call: TRBD2
j_call: TRBJ2-3
cdr3_aa: CASSQGLAGGASTDTQYF
cdr3_nt: TGCGCCAGCAGCCAAGGATTAGCGGGAGGGGCTTCCACAGATACGCAGTATTTT

v_call: TRBV9
clone_size: few
d_call: TRBD1
j_call: TRBJ1-5
cdr3_aa: CASSVPEGAGQPQHF
cdr3_nt: TGTGCCAGCAGCGTCCCGGAGGGGGCAGGTCAGCCCCAGCATTTT

v_call: TRBV5-1
clone_size: -
d_call: -
j_call: TRBJ2-5
cdr3_aa: CASSSSQGRGGETQYF
cdr3_nt: TGCGCCAGCAGCTCCTCACAGGGTCGCGGAGGAGAGACCCAGTACTTC

v_call: TRBV18
clone_size: -
d_call: -
j_call: TRBJ2-2
cdr3_aa: CASSPQDSLAGELFF
cdr3_nt: TGTGCCAGCTCACCTCAGGACAGCCTGGCCGGGGAGCTGTTTTTT

v_call: TRBV19
clone_size: -
d_call: -
j_call: TRBJ1-2
cdr3_aa: CASSFLAGGSYGYTF
cdr3_nt: TGTGCCAGTAGCTTCCTAGCGGGAGGTTCCTATGGCTACACCTTC

v_call: TRBV30
clone_size: -
d_call: -
j_call: TRBJ1-3
cdr3_aa: CAWRDSYSGNTIYF
cdr3_nt: TGTGCCTGGAGGGACAGCTACTCTGGAAACACCATATATTTT

v_call: TRBV4-2
clone_size: few
d_call: -
j_call: TRBJ2-6
cdr3_aa: CASSREGQSSGANVLTF
cdr3_nt: TGTGCCAGCAGCCGGGAGGGACAGTCTTCTGGGGCCAACGTCCTGACTTTC

v_call: TRBV7-9
clone_size: few
d_call: -
j_call: TRBJ1-1
cdr3_aa: CASSLKGRNTEAFF
cdr3_nt: TGTGCCAGCAGCTTAAAGGGGAGGAACACTGAAGCTTTCTTT

v_call: TRBV5-6
clone_size: few
d_call: -
j_call: TRBJ1-6
cdr3_aa: CASSLGRVGSPLHF
cdr3_nt: TGTGCCAGCAGCTTGGGCAGGGTGGGGTCACCCCTCCACTTT

v_call: TRBV19
clone_size: -
d_call: -
j_call: TRBJ2-2
cdr3_aa: CAHSVGPNTGELFF
cdr3_nt: TGTGCCCACTCCGTGGGGCCGAACACCGGGGAGCTGTTTTTT

v_call: TRBV11-2
clone_size: -
d_call: -
j_call: TRBJ2-7
cdr3_aa: CASSLVVSASYEQYF
cdr3_nt: TGTGCCAGCAGCTTAGTAGTGTCGGCCTCCTACGAGCAGTACTTC

v_call: TRBV25-1
clone_size: -
d_call: TRBD2
j_call: TRBJ2-3
cdr3_aa: CASSAGLAGSTDTQYF
cdr3_nt: TGTGCCAGCAGTGCTGGACTAGCGGGATCAACAGATACGCAGTATTTT

v_call: TRBV18
clone_size: -
d_call: TRBD2
j_call: TRBJ2-2
cdr3_aa: CASRPSGRNTGELFF
cdr3_nt: TGTGCCAGCCGTCCGAGCGGGAGGAACACCGGGGAGCTGTTTTTT

v_call: TRBV5-1
clone_size: -
d_call: -
j_call: TRBJ2-3
cdr3_aa: CASSFWATGTASTDTQYF
cdr3_nt: TGCGCCAGCAGCTTTTGGGCTACCGGGACGGCAAGCACAGATACGCAGTATTTT